One and the same sample provided the 19 T cell receptor beta chains below, sequenced in a study of shared clonotypes between healthy human individuals (dated by TCRdb to the early 2020s). The library relied on the immunoSEQ multiplex PCR assay. In TCRdb, the immuneACCESS table is reduced to in-frame sequences with V and J assigned. These tables do not hold every clone; where another copy was compared, an unresolved V gene accounts for under half, and the others remain unexplained. The sample includes roughly 1.5 million clones, with approximately 98% observed a single time. Roughly 0.4% of the sample is in the top ten clones. Sequenced input: naive CD4+ T cells sorted from blood. The sample's cell subset or site, from its label and the paper: CD45RA+ positively selected. The receptor source for this set is a young man in good health.

This chain connects TRBV18 to TRBJ2-3; TRBD2 is a possible D gene (6 bases). Trimming left V 3 bases short and J 5 bases short, with 15 bases between. The germline V gene encodes CDR1 KGHSH and CDR2 LQKENI. The CDR3 contains 15 residues. The CDR3 reads CASSPLREAQDTQYF. In nucleotides, the CDR3 is TGTGCCAGCTCACCGTTGAGGGAGGCCCAAGATACGCAGTATTTT.

With regard to this clone: The sample carries other DNA sequences with the same CDR3. The CDR3 sequence is CSVDVGNTGELFF. CDR3 nucleotides: TGCAGCGTTGACGTAGGGAACACCGGGGAGCTGTTTTTT. The chain recombines TRBV29-1 with TRBJ2-2; unclear D gene. Germline loops: CDR1 SQVTM, CDR2 ANQGSEA. The CDR3 runs 13 residues. V was cut by 3 bases and J by 1 base, with 6 bases left in between.

The chain carries TRBV28 and TRBJ1-1; D may be TRBD1 (5 bases). The germline CDR1 and CDR2 sequences are MDHEN and SYDVKM. The CDR3 extends over 13 amino acids. V was pared by 8 bases and J by 2 bases, with 12 bases between. CDR3 sequence reads: CASLTQGNTEAFF. Written as DNA, the CDR3 is TGTGCCAGCCTGACCCAGGGAAACACTGAAGCTTTCTTT.

This clone came up once. V and J are TRBV25-1 and TRBJ2-5; 7 bases match TRBD1. The junction had 12 bases not matched to a gene; V was cut back by 6 bases and J by 5 bases. The CDR3 is 15 residues long. Germline assignment: CDR1 MGHDK and CDR2 SYGVNS. CDR3 sequence reads: CASSPTNRGGETQYF. The CDR3 DNA is TGTGCCAGCAGCCCCACGAACAGGGGCGGCGAGACCCAGTACTTC.

The rearrangement links TRBV10-3 to TRBJ2-1; D is perhaps TRBD2 (6 bases). The V end was cut by 6 bases, the J end by 0 bases, with 12 bases between. Germline CDR1 is ENHRY and CDR2 is SYGVKD. This CDR3 region has 15 residues. The CDR3 DNA sequence: TGTGCCATCAGCGGACTACCCCTCTCCTACAATGAGCAGTTCTTC. Encoded protein: CAISGLPLSYNEQFF.

The gene calls are TRBV7-3 and TRBJ2-1; no clear D. The V gene lost 2 bases and the J gene lost 2 bases, with 13 bases spanning the gap. CDR1 SGHTA and CDR2 FQGTGA come from the germline V gene. This CDR3 is built from 16 residues. The CDR3 region is CASSLVTTGPYNEQFF. CDR3 sequence (DNA): TGTGCCAGCAGCTTAGTTACAACTGGTCCCTACAATGAGCAGTTCTTC.

The V gene is TRBV25-1, the J gene TRBJ2-5, with 9 bases identical to TRBD2. Germline values: CDR1 MGHDK, CDR2 SYGVNS. This CDR3 has 16 residues. The V gene end was trimmed by 4 bases and the J gene end by 5 bases; junction bases not matched to a gene: 11. This CDR3 is CASSGVAGAVGETQYF. The CDR3 nucleotides are TGTGCCAGCAGTGGGGTAGCGGGAGCGGTAGGGGAGACCCAGTACTTC.

The J gene is TRBJ1-1, the V gene TRBV6-5; D might be TRBD1 (6 bases). The V end was cut by 6 bases, the J end by 3 bases, with 14 bases between. Germline assignment: CDR1 MNHEY and CDR2 SVGAGI. This CDR3 spans 14 amino acids. CDR3 loop: CASRPGEAYTEAFF. The CDR3 nucleotides are TGTGCCAGCAGGCCAGGGGAGGCCTACACTGAAGCTTTCTTT.

Here the CDR3 reads CASSPPSRGASGELFF. The DNA for the CDR3 is TGTGCCAGCTCACCTCCGTCCAGGGGCGCCTCCGGGGAGCTGTTTTTT. V and J are TRBV18 and TRBJ2-2, with D perhaps matching TRBD1 (6 bases). Germline V gene lookup returns CDR1 KGHSH and CDR2 LQKENI. The CDR3 is 16 residues long. The germline V and J ends were trimmed by 3 bases and 6 bases, with 17 bases remaining between them.

The V call is TRBV6-6, the J call TRBJ2-1; possible D gene TRBD1, 6 bases. This CDR3 contains 16 residues. V shed 6 bases and J shed 2 bases, with 17 bases lying between them. Looked up from germline, CDR1 is MNHNY and CDR2 is SVGAGI (reference sequence). CDR3 in DNA: TGTGCCAGCAGATTACAGGGAGTCTGGGCCTACAATGAGCAGTTCTTC. Amino acid sequence: CASRLQGVWAYNEQFF.

The chain combines TRBV7-2 with TRBJ2-1; D not resolved. Germline CDR1 SGHTA, CDR2 FQGNSA. The CDR3 loop spans 14 amino acids. The V end lost 1 base, the J end lost 6 bases, and 10 bases lay between the germline ends. The CDR3 DNA sequence: TGTGCCAGCAGCTTAGACCCGTTGCCCAATGAGCAGTTCTTC. This gives the protein CASSLDPLPNEQFF.

This clone was seen a single time. This chain uses TRBV7-9 with TRBJ1-5; D gene unclear. Germline V gene data show CDR1 as SEHNR and CDR2 as FQNEAQ (reference sequence). The V end lost 1 base, the J end lost 2 bases, and 3 bases lay between the germline ends. The length of the CDR3 is 13 residues. CDR3 loop: CASSLGRNQPQHF. As DNA, the CDR3 is TGTGCCAGCAGCTTAGGTCGCAATCAGCCCCAGCATTTT.

As regards this clone: Other nucleotide sequences from this sample produce the same CDR3. J is TRBJ2-6 and V is TRBV10-3, with D unresolved. Trimming shortened V by 1 base and J by 2 bases, and 6 bases separated the two germline ends. There are 15 residues in the CDR3. Germline CDR1 is ENHRY and CDR2 is SYGVKD. Written as DNA, the CDR3 is TGTGCCATCAGTGAGTTAGGTCCTGGGGCCAACGTCCTGACTTTC. This codes for CAISELGPGANVLTF.

This rearrangement joins TRBV6-6 to TRBJ1-5, with TRBD1 identical over 7 bases. The V segment lost 6 bases and the J segment 9 bases; nucleotides outside the gene matches: 8. Germline V gene sequence: CDR1 MNHNY, CDR2 SVGAGI (reference sequence). The CDR3 length is 13 residues. Written as DNA, the CDR3 is TGTGCCAGCAGCGGACAGGAGGATGGGCCCCAGCATTTT. This translates into CASSGQEDGPQHF.

The J gene is TRBJ1-5, the V gene TRBV10-3, with 8 nucleotides matching TRBD1. J gave up 0 bases and V 6 bases, and 10 bases lay outside the gene matches. Per the germline V gene, CDR1 is ENHRY and CDR2 is SYGVKD. The CDR3 extends over 17 amino acids. The DNA of the CDR3 is TGTGCCATCAGCAAAACAGGGGGGGAATATAGCAATCAGCCCCAGCATTTT. Protein product: CAISKTGGEYSNQPQHF.

The J gene is TRBJ1-5, the V gene TRBV4-1; a possible D gene is TRBD1 (6 bases). From germline, CDR1 is MGHRA and CDR2 YSYEKL. This CDR3 comprises 14 residues. V lost 4 bases and J 2 bases, leaving 9 bases between the germline ends. The CDR3 region has the DNA TGCGCCAGCAGCCGACAGGACGGCAATCAGCCCCAGCATTTT. Amino acid sequence: CASSRQDGNQPQHF.

This clone was recorded only once. The V gene is TRBV18, the J gene TRBJ2-3; 10 bases are a match to TRBD2. J was trimmed by 9 bases and V by 3 bases; bases with no gene match: 18. Germline V lookup: CDR1 KGHSH, CDR2 LQKENI. This CDR3 comprises 18 residues. This CDR3 reads CASSPTASGSRRLGTQYF. The CDR3 DNA is TGTGCCAGCTCACCGACGGCTAGCGGGAGCCGACGTTTGGGAACGCAGTATTTT. The variable domain in full, completed from reference TRBV18 and TRBJ2-3, reads NAGVMQNPRHLVRRRGQEARLRCSPMKGHSHVYWYRQLPEEGLKFMVYLQKENIIDESGMPKERFSAEFPKEGPSILRIQQVVRGDSAAYFCASSPTASGSRRLGTQYFGPGTRLTVL.

The chain carries TRBV6-1 and TRBJ1-1; D is unresolved. Trimming shortened V by 6 bases and J by 1 base, and 9 bases separated the two germline ends. The CDR3 loop spans 13 amino acids. Germline V gene sequence: CDR1 MNHNS, CDR2 SASEGT. CDR3 nucleotide sequence: TGTGCCAGCAGCCTTCAATGGAACACTGAAGCTTTCTTT. Translated: CASSLQWNTEAFF.

The rearrangement joins TRBV10-2 to TRBJ2-1; the D is unclear. Trimming took off 4 bases at V and 5 bases at J, with 6 bases between the two ends. Per germline, CDR1 WSHSY and CDR2 SAAADI. The CDR3 totals 12 residues. The CDR3 region is CASSATHNEQFF. As DNA, the CDR3 is TGCGCCAGCAGTGCGACTCACAATGAGCAGTTCTTC.